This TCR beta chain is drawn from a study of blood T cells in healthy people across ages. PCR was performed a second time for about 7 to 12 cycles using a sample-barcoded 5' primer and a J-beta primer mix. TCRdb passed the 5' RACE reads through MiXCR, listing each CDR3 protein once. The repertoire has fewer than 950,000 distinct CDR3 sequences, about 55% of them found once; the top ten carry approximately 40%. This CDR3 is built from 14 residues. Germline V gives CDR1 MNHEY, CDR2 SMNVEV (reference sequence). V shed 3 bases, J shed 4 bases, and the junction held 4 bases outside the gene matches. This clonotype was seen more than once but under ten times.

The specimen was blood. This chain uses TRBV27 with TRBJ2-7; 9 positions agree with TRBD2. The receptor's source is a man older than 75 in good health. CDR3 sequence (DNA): TGTGCCAGCAGTTTTGCGGGAGGGGCGTACGAGCAGTACTTC. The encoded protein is CASSFAGGAYEQYF.